Listed below are T cell receptor beta chains from one sample, sequenced in a study of graft-versus-host responses after intestinal transplantation. The protocol was immunoSEQ multiplex PCR, while the TCRdb copy is restricted to in-frame clones and leaves out a portion. The table has 7,000 to 9,000 clones, 69% seen once. Sequencing used ileum tissue, obtained approximately 35 weeks after intestinal transplantation. Receptors originate from a human patient who received an intestinal transplant, so some T cells may come from the graft donor. The CDR3 runs from the conserved cysteine through the conserved F or W. Size tells how often a clone was seen (once, few, many) or the class of an expanded clone, and some rows leave it out.

v_call: TRBV7-6
clone_size: NA
cdr3_length: 14
cdr3_aa: CASSQQGQYNEQFF

v_call: TRBV15
clone_size: NA
cdr3_length: 17
cdr3_aa: CATSRDKAGLDDNEQFF

v_call: TRBV27
clone_size: NA
cdr3_length: 16
cdr3_aa: CASRWTASSYNSPLHF

v_call: TRBV19
clone_size: NA
cdr3_length: 17
cdr3_aa: CASTPPYGQGNTGELFF

v_call: TRBV11-2
clone_size: few
cdr3_length: 13
cdr3_aa: CASSFETNTEAFF

v_call: TRBV5-1
clone_size: NA
cdr3_length: 14
cdr3_aa: CASSLHSGANVLTF

v_call: TRBV7-3
clone_size: NA
cdr3_length: 16
cdr3_aa: CASSPDSSGMNTEAFF

v_call: TRBV28
clone_size: NA
cdr3_length: 16
cdr3_aa: CASSPTSGPSYNEQFF

v_call: TRBV29-1
clone_size: NA
cdr3_length: 15
cdr3_aa: CSVETLAESTDTQYF

v_call: TRBV5-1
clone_size: NA
cdr3_length: 15
cdr3_aa: CASSVQSGLGNIQYF

v_call: TRBV6-1
clone_size: NA
cdr3_length: 13
cdr3_aa: CATSKDGYNEQFF

v_call: TRBV7-7
clone_size: NA
cdr3_length: 14
cdr3_aa: CASSSNMAGDEQFF

v_call: TRBV9
clone_size: NA
cdr3_length: 17
cdr3_aa: CASSVVAGTGGAGELFF

v_call: TRBV27
clone_size: NA
cdr3_length: 13
cdr3_aa: CASRTENQETQYF

v_call: TRBV7-9
clone_size: NA
cdr3_length: 15
cdr3_aa: CASSVSDGSGNTIYF

v_call: TRBV27
clone_size: NA
cdr3_length: 14
cdr3_aa: CASSYGGAGQPQHF

v_call: TRBV10-3
clone_size: once
cdr3_length: 15
cdr3_aa: CAISELGGLYNEQFF

v_call: TRBV5-1
clone_size: NA
cdr3_length: 18
cdr3_aa: CASSLLPTSGGYTGELFF

v_call: TRBV6-5
clone_size: NA
cdr3_length: 12
cdr3_aa: CATRQSYNEQFF

v_call: TRBV7-8
clone_size: NA
cdr3_length: 18
cdr3_aa: CASSSQIGTGSGNQPQHF

v_call: TRBV29-1
clone_size: few
cdr3_length: 11
cdr3_aa: CSHQDQETQYF

v_call: TRBV10-3
clone_size: few
cdr3_length: 14
cdr3_aa: CAIRDPGVLDEQFF

v_call: TRBV2
clone_size: few
cdr3_length: 17
cdr3_aa: CASRPRGLAGGVDTQYF

v_call: TRBV5-4
clone_size: few
cdr3_length: 16
cdr3_aa: CASSLALGTDGAEAFF

v_call: TRBV10-3
clone_size: NA
cdr3_length: 14
cdr3_aa: CAISELTATDTQYF

v_call: TRBV9
clone_size: NA
cdr3_length: 17
cdr3_aa: CASSVETGGASNSPLHF

v_call: TRBV29-1
clone_size: few
cdr3_length: 12
cdr3_aa: CSVGLGGDTQYF

v_call: TRBV28
clone_size: few
cdr3_length: 18
cdr3_aa: CASSLFGLQGKGANVLTF

v_call: TRBV5-1
clone_size: NA
cdr3_length: 17
cdr3_aa: CASSLVNPGQAGYGYTF

v_call: TRBV20-1
clone_size: NA
cdr3_length: 11
cdr3_aa: CIGTGGGEQFF